The 14 T cell receptor beta chains below come from one sample, sequenced in a study of blood T cells in healthy people across ages. A J-beta primer mix and a sample-barcoded 5' primer were used in a second PCR of about 6 to 12 cycles. Using its own MiXCR run on the 5' RACE reads, TCRdb lists one record per CDR3 protein. The sample includes 800,000 to 1,000,000 distinct CDR3 sequences, 45% to 50% of them seen just once. The sequenced material came from blood. The source is a man aged 25-45 years in good health.

The rearrangement links TRBV12-3 or TRBV12-4 to TRBJ1-4; TRBD1 is a possible D gene (5 bases). V was shortened by 0 bases and J by 3 bases, with 5 bases between the two germline ends. This CDR3 has 14 residues. The CDR3 region is CASSLAGANEKLFF. CDR3 DNA sequence: TGTGCCAGCAGTTTAGCAGGGGCTAATGAAAAACTGTTTTTT.

The chain employs TRBV29-1 and TRBJ1-1; possibly TRBD1 for D (6 bases). Germline CDR1 SQVTM, CDR2 ANQGSEA. This CDR3 spans 14 amino acids. V was clipped by 6 bases and J by 1 base, with 15 bases between them. CDR3 coding DNA: TGCAGCGTCGCCCTAGGGGGAGCGAACACTGAAGCTTTCTTT. This translates into CSVALGGANTEAFF.

This clonotype was seen ten or more times. V is TRBV6-5 and J is TRBJ1-2, with D uncertain. V was pared by 6 bases and J by 5 bases, with 16 bases between. Per the germline V gene, CDR1 is MNHEY and CDR2 is SVGAGI. This CDR3 spans 14 amino acids. The CDR3, as DNA: TGTGCCAGCAGCCCTGACGAGACGGGGTATGGCTACACCTTC. The encoded protein is CASSPDETGYGYTF.

The V gene is TRBV15, the J gene TRBJ2-6; TRBD2 is a possible D gene (5 bases). The CDR3 length is 18 residues. Germline CDR1 is LNHNV and CDR2 is YYDKDF (reference sequence). With 5 bases removed from V and 0 bases from J, the gap between germline ends came to 17 bases. The CDR3, as DNA: TGTGCCACCAGCCCCCGGGCTAGCCAAGTCTCTGGGGCCAACGTCCTGACTTTC. It is translated as CATSPRASQVSGANVLTF.

This clonotype has more than one count but fewer than ten. The chain links TRBV5-1 to TRBJ2-7; TRBD1 agrees at 9 bases. CDR1 is SGHRS and CDR2 is YFSETQ in the germline V gene. This CDR3 has 13 amino acids. V trimming: 4 bases; J trimming: 5 bases; junction bases outside the gene matches: 4. The chain's CDR3 is CASSGTGKNEQYF. DNA of the CDR3: TGCGCCAGCAGCGGGACAGGGAAGAACGAGCAGTACTTC.

This chain uses TRBV5-5 with TRBJ2-3, with D perhaps TRBD1 or TRBD2 (5 bases each). The CDR3 has 14 residues. The V gene's germline CDR1 is SGHKS and CDR2 YYEKEE (reference sequence). The V gene lost 4 bases and the J gene lost 1 base, with 10 bases spanning the gap. In DNA, the CDR3 is TGTGCCAGCAGCACCCGAGGGGGCACAGATACGCAGTATTTT. Its protein product is CASSTRGGTDTQYF. Together with reference TRBV5-5 and TRBJ2-3, the CDR3 gives the full variable domain: DAGVTQSPTHLIKTRGQQVTLRCSPISGHKSVSWYQQVLGQGPQFIFQYYEKEERGRGNFPDRFSARQFPNYSSELNVNALLLGDSALYLCASSTRGGTDTQYFGPGTRLTVL.

This chain joins TRBV12-3 or TRBV12-4 and TRBJ2-5; tentatively, D is TRBD2 (6 bases). V dropped 6 bases and J dropped 5 bases, with 16 bases sitting between them. This CDR3 contains 14 residues. CDR3 in amino acids: CASSQGTPGETQYF. The CDR3 bases are TGTGCCAGCAGCCAAGGGACTCCCGGGGAGACCCAGTACTTC.

The gene calls are TRBV30 and TRBJ2-1, with D hard to call. CDR1 and CDR2 from the germline V gene are GTSNPN and SVGIG (reference sequence). The CDR3 is 12 amino acids. V was cut by 2 bases and J by 10 bases, with 12 bases left in between. CDR3 nucleotides: TGTGCCTGGAGTCCCTTGGGCGCCGAGCAGTTCTTC. This sequence encodes CAWSPLGAEQFF.

This clonotype was seen only a few times. DNA of the CDR3: TGCGCCAGCAGCCAAGAGGCTTCTGAAGGGGCAAAGCATTTT. Translated: CASSQEASEGAKHF. The chain links TRBV4-1 to TRBJ1-5, with D possibly matching TRBD1 (5 bases). V lost 0 bases to trimming and J lost 14 bases, with 17 bases between them. The germline CDR1 and CDR2 sequences are MGHRA and YSYEKL. The CDR3 sequence is 14 residues long.

This clonotype showed up just once. This chain uses TRBV20-1 with TRBJ1-4, with D unclear. Germline assignment: CDR1 DFQATT and CDR2 SNEGSKA (reference sequence). The CDR3 sequence is 11 residues long. Trimming pared 2 bases from V and 8 bases from J, leaving 6 bases between. The CDR3 is CSARLGEKLFF. CDR3 coding DNA: TGCAGTGCTAGACTTGGGGAAAAACTGTTTTTT.

The chain recombines TRBV7-8 with TRBJ2-4, with D uncertain. The CDR3 is 18 residues long. From germline, CDR1 is SGHVS and CDR2 FQNEAQ. V lost 5 bases to trimming and J lost 0 bases, with 20 bases between them. This chain's CDR3 is CASSLLLTDLLAKNIQYF. In nucleotides, the CDR3 is TGTGCCAGCAGCCTCCTCTTAACAGATTTATTAGCCAAAAACATTCAGTACTTC.

This chain joins TRBV12-3 or TRBV12-4 and TRBJ2-3; D is perhaps TRBD2 (6 bases). V shed 6 bases and J shed 0 bases, with 19 bases lying between them. CDR3 length: 17 residues. CDR3 sequence reads: CASSFLTSRISTDTQYF. CDR3 coding DNA: TGTGCCAGCAGCTTTTTAACTAGCCGTATAAGCACAGATACGCAGTATTTT.

As for this clonotype: At one end the junction does not follow the germline gene, possibly because of a read error. The rearrangement uses TRBV9 and TRBJ1-5; weak D call: TRBD1 (5 bases). CDR3 length: 16 residues. The germline V gene has CDR1 SGDLS and CDR2 YYNGEE. The DNA of the CDR3 is TGTGCCGGCAGCGTCACCCCGGGGGATAACAATCAGCCCCAGCATTTT. Residues: CAGSVTPGDNNQPQHF.

J is TRBJ2-2 and V is TRBV7-2, with D perhaps TRBD2 (6 bases). Trimming took off 6 bases at V and 1 base at J, with 9 bases between the two ends. Germline CDR1 is SGHTA and CDR2 is FQGNSA. The CDR3 runs 14 residues. The CDR3 DNA reads as TGTGCCAGCAGGGGGACTTTGAACACCGGGGAGCTGTTTTTT. Its translation is CASRGTLNTGELFF.